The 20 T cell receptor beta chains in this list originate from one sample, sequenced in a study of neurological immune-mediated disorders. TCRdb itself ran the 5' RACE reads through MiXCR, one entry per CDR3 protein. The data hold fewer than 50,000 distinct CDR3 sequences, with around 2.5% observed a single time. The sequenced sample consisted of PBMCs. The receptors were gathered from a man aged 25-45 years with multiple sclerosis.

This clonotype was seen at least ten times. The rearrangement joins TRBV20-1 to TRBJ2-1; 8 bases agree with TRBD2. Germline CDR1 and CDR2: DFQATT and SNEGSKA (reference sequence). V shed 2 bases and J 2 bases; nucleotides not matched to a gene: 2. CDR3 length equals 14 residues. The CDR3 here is CSARREGTYNEQFF. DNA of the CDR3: TGCAGTGCTAGACGGGAGGGGACCTACAATGAGCAGTTCTTC.

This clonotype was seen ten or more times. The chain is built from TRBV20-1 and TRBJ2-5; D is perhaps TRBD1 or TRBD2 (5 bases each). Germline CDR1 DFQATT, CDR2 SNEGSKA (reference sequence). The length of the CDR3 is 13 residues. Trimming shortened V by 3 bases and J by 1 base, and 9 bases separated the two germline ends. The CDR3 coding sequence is TGCAGTGCTAGCGGGACGGTCCAAGAGACCCAGTACTTC. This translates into CSASGTVQETQYF.

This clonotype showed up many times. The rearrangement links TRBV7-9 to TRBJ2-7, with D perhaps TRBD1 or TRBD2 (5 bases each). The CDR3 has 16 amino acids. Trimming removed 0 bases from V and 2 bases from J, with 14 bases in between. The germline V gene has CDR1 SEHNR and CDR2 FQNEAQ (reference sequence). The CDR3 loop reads CASSLAGVTQAYEQYF. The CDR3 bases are TGTGCCAGCAGCTTAGCGGGGGTGACGCAAGCCTACGAGCAGTACTTC.

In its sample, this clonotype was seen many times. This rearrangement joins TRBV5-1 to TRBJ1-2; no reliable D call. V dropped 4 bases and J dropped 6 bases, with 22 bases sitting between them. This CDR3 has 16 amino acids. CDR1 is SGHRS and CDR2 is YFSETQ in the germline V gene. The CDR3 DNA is TGCGCCAGCAGCCAATCCCCGACCAATTCCGCACATGGCTACACCTTC. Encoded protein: CASSQSPTNSAHGYTF.

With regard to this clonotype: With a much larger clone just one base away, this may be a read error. Here the CDR3 reads CSARVGKGSYGYTF. The CDR3 DNA reads TGCAGTGCTAGAGTGGGCAAGGGTAGCTATGGCTACACCTTC. V is TRBV20-1 and J is TRBJ1-2; unclear D gene. The V end lost 1 base, the J end lost 4 bases, and 13 bases lay between the germline ends. The CDR3 loop spans 14 amino acids. Germline values: CDR1 DFQATT, CDR2 SNEGSKA (reference sequence).

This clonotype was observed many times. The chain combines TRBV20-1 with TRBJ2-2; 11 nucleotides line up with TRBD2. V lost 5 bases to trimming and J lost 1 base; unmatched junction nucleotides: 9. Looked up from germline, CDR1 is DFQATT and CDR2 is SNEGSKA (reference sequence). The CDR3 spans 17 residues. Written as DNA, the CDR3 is TGCAGTGCTTTTAATGTCCTAGCGGGAGGGAACACCGGGGAGCTGTTTTTT. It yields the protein CSAFNVLAGGNTGELFF.

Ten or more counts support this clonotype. CDR3 nucleotides: TGTGCCAGCAGTCCAGTAGCGGGTATCACCGGGGAGCTGTTTTTT. Residues: CASSPVAGITGELFF. The chain carries TRBV12-3 or TRBV12-4 and TRBJ2-2; 7 bases match TRBD2. J was trimmed by 4 bases and V by 5 bases; bases with no gene match: 7. The CDR3 runs 15 residues.

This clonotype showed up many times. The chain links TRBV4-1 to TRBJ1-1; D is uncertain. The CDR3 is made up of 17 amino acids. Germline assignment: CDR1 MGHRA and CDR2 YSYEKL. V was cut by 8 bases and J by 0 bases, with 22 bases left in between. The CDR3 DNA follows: TGCGCCAGCGTCGGTCGGGGTGGTGAGATTTTGAACACTGAAGCTTTCTTT. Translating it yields CASVGRGGEILNTEAFF.

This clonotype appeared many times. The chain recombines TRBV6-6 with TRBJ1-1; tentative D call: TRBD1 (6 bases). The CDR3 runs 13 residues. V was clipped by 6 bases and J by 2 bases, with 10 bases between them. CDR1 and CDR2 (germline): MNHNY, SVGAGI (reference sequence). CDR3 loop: CASRGARNTEAFF. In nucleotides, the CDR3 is TGTGCCAGCAGGGGGGCGCGAAACACTGAAGCTTTCTTT.

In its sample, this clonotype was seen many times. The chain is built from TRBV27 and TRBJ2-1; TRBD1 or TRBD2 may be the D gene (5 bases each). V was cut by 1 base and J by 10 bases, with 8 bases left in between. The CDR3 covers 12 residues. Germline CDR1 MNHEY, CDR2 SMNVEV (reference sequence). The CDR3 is CASSLWGGEQFF. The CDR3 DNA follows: TGTGCCAGCAGTTTATGGGGCGGGGAGCAGTTCTTC.

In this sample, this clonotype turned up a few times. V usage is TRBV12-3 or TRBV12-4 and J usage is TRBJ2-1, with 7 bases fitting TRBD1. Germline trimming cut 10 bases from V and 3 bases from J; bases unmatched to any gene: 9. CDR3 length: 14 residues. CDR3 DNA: TGTGCCACCTCGTTTCAGGGGGTCTACAATGAGCAGTTCTTC. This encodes CATSFQGVYNEQFF.

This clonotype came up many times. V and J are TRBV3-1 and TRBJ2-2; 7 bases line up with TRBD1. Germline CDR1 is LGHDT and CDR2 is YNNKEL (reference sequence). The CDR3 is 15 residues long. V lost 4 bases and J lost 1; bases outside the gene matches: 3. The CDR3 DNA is TGTGCCAGCAGCCCGCGGACAGGGAACACCGGGGAGCTGTTTTTT. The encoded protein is CASSPRTGNTGELFF.

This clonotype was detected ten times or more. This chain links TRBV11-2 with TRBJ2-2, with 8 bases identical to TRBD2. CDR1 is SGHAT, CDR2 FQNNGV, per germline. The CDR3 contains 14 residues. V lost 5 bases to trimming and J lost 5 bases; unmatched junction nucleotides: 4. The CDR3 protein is CASSPGLETGELFF. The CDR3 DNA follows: TGTGCCAGCAGCCCGGGACTAGAAACCGGGGAGCTGTTTTTT.

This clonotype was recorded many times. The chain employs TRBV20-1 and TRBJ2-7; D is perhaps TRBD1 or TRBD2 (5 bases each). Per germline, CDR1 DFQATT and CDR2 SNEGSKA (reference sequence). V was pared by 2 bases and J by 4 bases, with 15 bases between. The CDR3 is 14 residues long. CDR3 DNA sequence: TGCAGTGCTAGACCCGGGACGTCAGATTACGAGCAGTACTTC. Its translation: CSARPGTSDYEQYF.

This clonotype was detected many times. The CDR3 spells CASSFGETGNTGELFF. The CDR3 bases are TGTGCCAGCAGTTTTGGGGAGACAGGGAACACCGGGGAGCTGTTTTTT. The rearrangement joins TRBV12-3 or TRBV12-4 to TRBJ2-2; weak D call: TRBD1 (6 bases). Trimming shortened V by 3 bases and J by 1 base, and 12 bases separated the two germline ends. The CDR3 is 16 amino acids.

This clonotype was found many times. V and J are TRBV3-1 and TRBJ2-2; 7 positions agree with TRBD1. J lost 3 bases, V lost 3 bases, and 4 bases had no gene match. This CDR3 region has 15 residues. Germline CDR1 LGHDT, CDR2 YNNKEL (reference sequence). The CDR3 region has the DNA TGTGCCAGCAGCCATGAACAGGGGTACACCGGGGAGCTGTTTTTT. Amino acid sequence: CASSHEQGYTGELFF.

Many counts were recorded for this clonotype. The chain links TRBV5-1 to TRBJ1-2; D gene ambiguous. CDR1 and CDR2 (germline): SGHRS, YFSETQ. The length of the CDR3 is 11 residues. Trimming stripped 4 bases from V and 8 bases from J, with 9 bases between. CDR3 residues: CASSLEGGYTF. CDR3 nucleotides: TGCGCCAGCAGCCTGGAAGGAGGCTACACCTTC.

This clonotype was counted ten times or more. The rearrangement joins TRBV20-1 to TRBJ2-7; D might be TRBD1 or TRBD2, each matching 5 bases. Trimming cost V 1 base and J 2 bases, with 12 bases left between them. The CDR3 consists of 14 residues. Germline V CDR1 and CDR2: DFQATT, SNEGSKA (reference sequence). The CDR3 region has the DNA TGCAGTGCTAGAGCGAGGGGCCCCCCCTACGAGCAGTACTTC. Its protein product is CSARARGPPYEQYF.

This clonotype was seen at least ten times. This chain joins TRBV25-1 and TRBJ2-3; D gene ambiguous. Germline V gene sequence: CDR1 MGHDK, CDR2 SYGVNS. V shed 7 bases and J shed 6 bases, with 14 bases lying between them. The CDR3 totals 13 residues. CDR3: CASNPVNWDTQYF. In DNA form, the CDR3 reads TGTGCCAGCAACCCAGTAAATTGGGATACGCAGTATTTT.

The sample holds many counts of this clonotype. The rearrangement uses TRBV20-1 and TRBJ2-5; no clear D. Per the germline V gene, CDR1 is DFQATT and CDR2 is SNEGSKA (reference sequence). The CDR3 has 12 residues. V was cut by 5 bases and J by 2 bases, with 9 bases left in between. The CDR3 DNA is TGCAGTGCTTCGAAAGAACAAGAGACCCAGTACTTC. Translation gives CSASKEQETQYF.